Following are 4 T cell receptor delta chains from one sample sequenced in a study of γδ T cells in repeated Plasmodium falciparum infection. TCRdb used CATT to re-call clones from the multiplex PCR reads. The repertoire holds around 52,000 delta-chain clones, with around 1.7% as singletons. Bulk repertoires came from Vgamma9/Vdelta2+ or Vdelta2-negative gammadelta T cells flow-sorted from PBMC. The specimen was gamma-delta T cells from blood. The receptors originated from a pool of human donors (malaria-infected and uninfected, not separated).

The sample holds many counts of this clone. The TCRdb protein, from a much larger clone, departs from this DNA's translation at residue 19, likely by read error; the protein shown derives from the DNA. The rearrangement joins TRDV3 to TRDJ1; 11 bases match TRDD3. CDR1 and CDR2 (germline): TVYSNPD, GDNSRS (reference sequence). The CDR3 length is 21 residues. DNA for the CDR3: TGTGCCTCTAGAGTCCCCTTCTTTGGGGGATACGCGGGAGGTATAACCGATAAACCCATCTTT. Protein sequence: CASRVPFFGGYAGGITDKPIF.

There are a few counts of this clone. A far larger clone is a single base away, which makes a read error likely. Other DNA sequences within the sample encode an identical CDR3. The chain carries TRDV1 and TRDJ1, with a tentative D call TRDD2 (6 bases). Trimming shortened V by 1 base and J by 0 bases, and 27 bases separated the two germline ends. Germline assignment: CDR1 TSWWSYY and CDR2 QGS. The CDR3 length is 21 residues. The CDR3 loop reads CALGERVILRPSGFYTDKLIF. CDR3 DNA sequence: TGTGCTCTTGGGGAACGGGTTATCCTACGCCCCTCGGGGTTTTACACCGATAAACTCATCTTT.

This clone is classed as medium-sized. The sample carries other DNA sequences with the same CDR3. The chain employs TRDV1 and TRDJ1, with TRDD3 matching 10 bases. CDR1 is TSWWSYY, CDR2 QGS, per germline. The CDR3 has 18 residues. Losses at the gene ends were 6 bases for V and 9 bases for J; bases not matched to a gene: 22. The CDR3 spells CALGSILPLWGITKQLIF. CDR3 in DNA: TGTGCTCTTGGTTCTATCTTACCTCTCTGGGGGATAACGAAGCAACTCATCTTT.

With regard to this clone: A far larger clone is just one base off, so this is likely a read error. The same CDR3 also results from other DNA sequences found in this sample. The chain recombines TRDV1 with TRDJ1; 8 bases match TRDD3. Germline loops: CDR1 TSWWSYY, CDR2 QGS. V gave up 1 base and J gave up 0 bases; unmatched junction bases: 19. The CDR3 extends over 21 amino acids. CDR3 DNA sequence: TGTGCTCTTGGGGAACGGGGCTTCCGAGGTACTGGGGGGGCGTACACCGATAAACTCATCTTT. It translates to CALGERGFRGTGGAYTDKLIF.